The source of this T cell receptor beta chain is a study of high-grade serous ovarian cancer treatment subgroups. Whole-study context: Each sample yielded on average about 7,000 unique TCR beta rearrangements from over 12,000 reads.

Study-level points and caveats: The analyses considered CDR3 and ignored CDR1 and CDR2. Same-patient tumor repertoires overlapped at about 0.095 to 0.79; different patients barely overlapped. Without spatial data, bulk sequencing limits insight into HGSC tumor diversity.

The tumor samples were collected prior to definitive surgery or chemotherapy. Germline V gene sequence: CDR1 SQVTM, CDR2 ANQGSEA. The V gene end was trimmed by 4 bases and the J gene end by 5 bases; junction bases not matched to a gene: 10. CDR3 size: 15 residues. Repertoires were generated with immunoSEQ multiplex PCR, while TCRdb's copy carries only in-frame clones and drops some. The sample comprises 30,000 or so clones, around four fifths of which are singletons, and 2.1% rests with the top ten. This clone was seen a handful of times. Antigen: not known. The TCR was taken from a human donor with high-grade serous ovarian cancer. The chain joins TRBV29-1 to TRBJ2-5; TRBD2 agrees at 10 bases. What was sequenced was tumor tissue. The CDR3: CSVVGLAGDEETQYF. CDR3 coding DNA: TGCAGCGTTGTTGGGCTAGCGGGAGATGAGGAGACCCAGTACTTC.